Below are 8 T cell receptor beta chains sequenced from a single sample in a study of blood T cell repertoires in COVID-19. The repertoire was sequenced with immunoSEQ multiplex PCR; TCRdb's copy has only in-frame clones and lacks some. Here the sample spans roughly 60,000 clones, around 90% being singletons. Sequencing input: peripheral blood. All receptors derive from a man aged 50-60 years with active COVID-19.

This clone was recorded only once. The chain couples TRBV5-4 to TRBJ1-1, with 8 bases lining up with TRBD1. The CDR3 contains 15 residues. Germline lookup yields CDR1 SGHNT and CDR2 YYREEE (reference sequence). Trimming took 3 bases from V and 0 from J; bases not matched to a gene: 4. The CDR3 loop is CASSSGQAMNTEAFF. DNA of the CDR3: TGTGCCAGCAGCTCGGGACAGGCCATGAACACTGAAGCTTTCTTT. The whole variable domain, filled in from reference TRBV5-4 and TRBJ1-1, reads ETGVTQSPTHLIKTRGQQVTLRCSSQSGHNTVSWYQQALGQGPQFIFQYYREEENGRGNFPPRFSGLQFPNYSSELNVNALELDDSALYLCASSSGQAMNTEAFFGQGTRLTVV.

This clone was observed a single time. The gene calls are TRBV18 and TRBJ2-7; D may be TRBD1 (6 bases). Trimming removed 4 bases at V and 6 bases at J, with 7 bases between. CDR1 is KGHSH, CDR2 LQKENI, per germline. The CDR3 consists of 11 residues. The CDR3 bases are TGTGCCAGCTCACTAGGGGGCGAGCAGTACTTC. Translating it yields CASSLGGEQYF.

The CDR3 loop reads CSAPERGNQETQYF. In DNA form, the CDR3 reads TGCAGCGCTCCCGAACGGGGGAACCAAGAGACCCAGTACTTC. This chain connects TRBV29-1 to TRBJ2-5, with a weak D call TRBD2 (6 bases). The germline V and J ends were trimmed by 7 bases and 0 bases, with 15 bases remaining between them. Germline values: CDR1 SQVTM, CDR2 ANQGSEA. The CDR3 consists of 14 residues. The entire variable domain, with the rest obtained from reference TRBV29-1 and TRBJ2-5, is as follows: SAVISQKPSRDICQRGTSLTIQCQVDSQVTMMFWYRQQPGQSLTLIATANQGSEATYESGFVIDKFPISRPNLTFSTLTVSNMSPEDSSIYLCSAPERGNQETQYFGPGTRLLVL.

The chain uses TRBV4-1 and TRBJ1-2; D is possibly TRBD1 (6 bases). This CDR3 has 16 residues. V was trimmed by 2 bases and J by 3 bases, leaving 16 bases between them. Germline V gene sequence: CDR1 MGHRA, CDR2 YSYEKL. CDR3 bases: TGCGCCAGCAGCCAATTCCCCGGGACAACCTACTATGGCTACACCTTC. This codes for CASSQFPGTTYYGYTF.

V and J are TRBV19 and TRBJ1-4; a possible D gene is TRBD1 (5 bases). The CDR3 covers 11 residues. CDR1 is LNHDA and CDR2 is SQIVND in the germline V gene (reference sequence). V lost 6 bases and J lost 13, with 12 bases in between. In nucleotides, the CDR3 is TGTGCCAGTAGAGAAGGGGCTCGACTGTTTTTT. Its protein product is CASREGARLFF.

The rearrangement uses TRBV2 and TRBJ1-2, with TRBD1 matching over 7 bases. After removal of 5 bases from V and 7 bases from J, the junction contained 7 bases not matched to a gene. The CDR3 consists of 13 residues. Germline lookup yields CDR1 SNHLY and CDR2 FYNNEI. CDR3: CASSYVRGVGYTF. For the CDR3, the DNA is TGTGCCAGCAGTTATGTCAGGGGGGTTGGCTACACCTTC.

The chain joins TRBV18 to TRBJ1-6, with D maybe TRBD1 (6 bases). Trimming took 6 bases from V and 0 from J, leaving 12 bases between them. CDR3 length: 16 amino acids. The germline CDR1 and CDR2 sequences are KGHSH and LQKENI. CDR3: CASSLGAGSYNSPLHF. The CDR3 coding sequence is TGTGCCAGCTCTTTGGGGGCCGGCTCCTATAATTCACCCCTCCACTTT.

The chain links TRBV18 to TRBJ2-7; TRBD1 matches at 7 bases. The CDR3 covers 14 residues. V lost 2 bases to trimming and J lost 7 bases; unmatched junction nucleotides: 8. Germline V gives CDR1 KGHSH, CDR2 LQKENI. The CDR3 protein is CASSPETGHKEQYF. The DNA of the CDR3 is TGTGCCAGCTCACCAGAGACAGGGCACAAGGAGCAGTACTTC. The complete variable domain, with remaining parts taken from reference TRBV18 and TRBJ2-7, reads NAGVMQNPRHLVRRRGQEARLRCSPMKGHSHVYWYRQLPEEGLKFMVYLQKENIIDESGMPKERFSAEFPKEGPSILRIQQVVRGDSAAYFCASSPETGHKEQYFGPGTRLTVT.